This T cell receptor (beta chain) stems from a study of T cell responses to AZD1222 COVID-19 vaccine. V shed 5 bases, J shed 10 bases, and the junction held 12 bases outside the gene matches. CDR3 length: 14 residues. Germline V gene data show CDR1 as SGHVS and CDR2 as FQNEAQ. TCRdb keeps only in-frame clones here, not all; method: immunoSEQ multiplex PCR. Among 100,000 to 150,000 clones listed, around 90% were seen once. The clonotype was recovered from an adult in good health. The rearrangement uses TRBV7-8 and TRBJ1-1; 8 positions agree with TRBD1. The source material was peripheral blood, sampled on day 0 of AZD1222 vaccination. In DNA form, the CDR3 reads TGTGCCAGCAGCACCGGACAGGGAGGCATCGGAGCTTTCTTT. It specifies CASSTGQGGIGAFF.